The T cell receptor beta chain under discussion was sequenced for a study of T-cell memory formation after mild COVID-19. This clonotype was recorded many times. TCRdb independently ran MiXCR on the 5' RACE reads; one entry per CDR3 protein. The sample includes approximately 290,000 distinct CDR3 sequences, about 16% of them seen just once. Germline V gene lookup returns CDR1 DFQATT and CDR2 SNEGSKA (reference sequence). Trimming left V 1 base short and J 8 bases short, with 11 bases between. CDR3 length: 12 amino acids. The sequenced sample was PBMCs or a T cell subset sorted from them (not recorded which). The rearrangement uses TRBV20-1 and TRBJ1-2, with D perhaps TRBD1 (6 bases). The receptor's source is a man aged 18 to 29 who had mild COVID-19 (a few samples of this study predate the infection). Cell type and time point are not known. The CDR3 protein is CSARGTVLGYTF. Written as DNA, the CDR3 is TGCAGTGCTAGAGGGACAGTCCTGGGCTACACCTTC.